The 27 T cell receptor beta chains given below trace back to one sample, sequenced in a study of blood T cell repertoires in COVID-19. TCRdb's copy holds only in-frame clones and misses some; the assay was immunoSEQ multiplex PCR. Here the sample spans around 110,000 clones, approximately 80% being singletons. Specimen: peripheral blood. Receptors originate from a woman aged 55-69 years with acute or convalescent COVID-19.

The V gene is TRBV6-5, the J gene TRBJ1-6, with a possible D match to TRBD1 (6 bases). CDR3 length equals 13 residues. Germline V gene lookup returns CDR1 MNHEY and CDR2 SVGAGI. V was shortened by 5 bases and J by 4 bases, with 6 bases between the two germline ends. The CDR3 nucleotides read TGTGCCAGCAGTAGGGGGTATAATTCACCCCTCCACTTT. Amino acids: CASSRGYNSPLHF.

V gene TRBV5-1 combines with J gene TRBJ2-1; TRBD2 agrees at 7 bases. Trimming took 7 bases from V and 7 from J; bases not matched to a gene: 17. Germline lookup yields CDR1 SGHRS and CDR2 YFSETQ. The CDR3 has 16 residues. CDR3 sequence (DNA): TGCGCCAGCTCATTACTAGGCGGGAGCAGCGGGAATGAGCAGTTCTTC. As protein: CASSLLGGSSGNEQFF.

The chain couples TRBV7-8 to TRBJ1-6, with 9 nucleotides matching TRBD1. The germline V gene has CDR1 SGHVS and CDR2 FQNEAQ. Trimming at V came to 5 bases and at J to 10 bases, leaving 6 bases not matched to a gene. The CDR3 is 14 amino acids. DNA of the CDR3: TGTGCCAGCAGCACGGACAGGGGAGTCTCACCCCTCCACTTT. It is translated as CASSTDRGVSPLHF.

The CDR3 loop reads CASSYRGYNEQFF. The CDR3 DNA is TGTGCCAGCAGTTACCGGGGGTACAATGAGCAGTTCTTC. The chain couples TRBV6-2 or TRBV6-3 to TRBJ2-1; a weak D match, TRBD2 (6 bases). Germline CDR1 MNHEY, CDR2 SVGEGT. V lost 2 bases, J lost 4 bases, and 6 bases lay in between. The CDR3 length is 13 residues.

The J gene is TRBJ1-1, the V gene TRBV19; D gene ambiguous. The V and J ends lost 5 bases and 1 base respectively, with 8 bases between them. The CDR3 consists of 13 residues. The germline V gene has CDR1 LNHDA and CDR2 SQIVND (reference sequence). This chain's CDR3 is CASSFGANTEAFF. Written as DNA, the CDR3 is TGTGCCAGTAGTTTTGGAGCGAACACTGAAGCTTTCTTT.

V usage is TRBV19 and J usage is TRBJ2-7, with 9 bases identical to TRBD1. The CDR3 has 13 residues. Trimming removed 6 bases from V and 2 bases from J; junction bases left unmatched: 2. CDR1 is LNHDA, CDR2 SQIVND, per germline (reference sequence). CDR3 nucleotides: TGTGCCAGTAGACGGACAGGGGCCTACGAGCAGTACTTC. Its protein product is CASRRTGAYEQYF.

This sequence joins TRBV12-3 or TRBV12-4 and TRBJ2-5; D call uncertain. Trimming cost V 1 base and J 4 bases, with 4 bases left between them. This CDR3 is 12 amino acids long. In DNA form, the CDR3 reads TGTGCCAGCAGTTTAGGTCTAGAGACCCAGTACTTC. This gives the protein CASSLGLETQYF.

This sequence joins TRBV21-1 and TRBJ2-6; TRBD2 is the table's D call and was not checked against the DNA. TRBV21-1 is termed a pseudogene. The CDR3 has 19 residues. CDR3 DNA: TGTGCCAGCAGCAAAGTTGTGGGCAGGAGGATCTCTGGGGCCAACGTCCTGACTTTC. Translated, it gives CASSKVVGRRISGANVLTF.

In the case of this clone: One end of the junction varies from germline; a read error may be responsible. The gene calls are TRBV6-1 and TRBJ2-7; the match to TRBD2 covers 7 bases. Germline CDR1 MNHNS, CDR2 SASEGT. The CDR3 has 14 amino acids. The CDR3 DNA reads TGTGCCAGCAGAGAAGCGGGGAGCTCCTACGAGCAGTACTTC. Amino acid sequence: CASREAGSSYEQYF.

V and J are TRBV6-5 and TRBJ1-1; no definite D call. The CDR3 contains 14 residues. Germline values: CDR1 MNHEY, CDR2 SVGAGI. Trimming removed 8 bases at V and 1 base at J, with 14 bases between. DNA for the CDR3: TGTGCCAGCGCCATGAGTCCAGGGAACACTGAAGCTTTCTTT. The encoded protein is CASAMSPGNTEAFF.

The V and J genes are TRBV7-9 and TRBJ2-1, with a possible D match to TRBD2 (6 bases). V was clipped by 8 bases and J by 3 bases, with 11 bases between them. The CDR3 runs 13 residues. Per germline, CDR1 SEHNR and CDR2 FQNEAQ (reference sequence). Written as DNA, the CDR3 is TGTGCCAGCGAGCGGGTAGGCTACAATGAGCAGTTCTTC. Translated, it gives CASERVGYNEQFF.

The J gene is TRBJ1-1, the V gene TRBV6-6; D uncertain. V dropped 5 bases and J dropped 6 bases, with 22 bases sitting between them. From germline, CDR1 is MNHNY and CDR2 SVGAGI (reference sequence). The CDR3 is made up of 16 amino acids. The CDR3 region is CASSQRTVGKGAEAFF. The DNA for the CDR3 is TGTGCCAGCAGTCAACGGACTGTGGGCAAGGGTGCTGAAGCTTTCTTT.

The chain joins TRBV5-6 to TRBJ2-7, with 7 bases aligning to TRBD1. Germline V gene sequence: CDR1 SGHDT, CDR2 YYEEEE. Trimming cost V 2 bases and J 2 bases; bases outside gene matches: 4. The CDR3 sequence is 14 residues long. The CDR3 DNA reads TGTGCCAGCAGCTTTGACAGGGTGGCCTACGAGCAGTACTTC. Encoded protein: CASSFDRVAYEQYF.

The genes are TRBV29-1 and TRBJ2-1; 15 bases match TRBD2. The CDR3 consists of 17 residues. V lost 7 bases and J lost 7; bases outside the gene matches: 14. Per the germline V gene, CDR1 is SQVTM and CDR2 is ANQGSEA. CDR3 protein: CSGSGLAGGPPSNEQFF. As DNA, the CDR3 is TGCAGCGGCTCGGGACTAGCGGGAGGCCCGCCTTCGAATGAGCAGTTCTTC.

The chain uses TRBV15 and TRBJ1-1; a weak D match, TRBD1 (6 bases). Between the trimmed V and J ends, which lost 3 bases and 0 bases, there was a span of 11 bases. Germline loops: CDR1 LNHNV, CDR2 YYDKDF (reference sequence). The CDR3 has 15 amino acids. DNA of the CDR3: TGTGCCACCAGCAGGAAGGACAGATTGAACACTGAAGCTTTCTTT. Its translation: CATSRKDRLNTEAFF.

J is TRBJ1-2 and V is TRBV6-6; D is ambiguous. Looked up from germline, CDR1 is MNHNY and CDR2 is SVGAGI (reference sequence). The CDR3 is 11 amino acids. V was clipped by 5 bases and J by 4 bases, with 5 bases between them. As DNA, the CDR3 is TGTGCCAGCAGTGCAGTCTATGGCTACACCTTC. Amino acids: CASSAVYGYTF.

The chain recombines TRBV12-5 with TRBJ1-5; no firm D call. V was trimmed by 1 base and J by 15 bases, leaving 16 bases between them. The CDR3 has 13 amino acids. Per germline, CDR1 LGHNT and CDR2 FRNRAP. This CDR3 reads CASGLDETGSRHF. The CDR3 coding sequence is TGTGCTAGTGGTTTGGATGAGACGGGGTCGCGGCATTTT. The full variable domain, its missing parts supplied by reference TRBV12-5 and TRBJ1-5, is DARVTQTPRHKVTEMGQEVTMRCQPILGHNTVFWYRQTMMQGLELLAYFRNRAPLDDSGMPKDRFSAEMPDATLATLKIQPSEPRDSAVYFCASGLDETGSRHFGDGTRLSIL.

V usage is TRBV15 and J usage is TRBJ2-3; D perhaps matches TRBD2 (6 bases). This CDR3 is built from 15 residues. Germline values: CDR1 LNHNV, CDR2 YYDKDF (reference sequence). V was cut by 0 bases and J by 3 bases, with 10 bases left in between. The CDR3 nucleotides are TGTGCCACCAGCAGAGATCTTGGGACTACAGATACGCAGTATTTT. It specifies CATSRDLGTTDTQYF.

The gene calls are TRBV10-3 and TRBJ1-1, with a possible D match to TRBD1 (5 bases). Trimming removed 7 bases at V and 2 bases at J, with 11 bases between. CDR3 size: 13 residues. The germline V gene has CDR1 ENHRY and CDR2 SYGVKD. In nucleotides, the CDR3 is TGTGCCATCACGCTCGACAGTAACACTGAAGCTTTCTTT. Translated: CAITLDSNTEAFF.

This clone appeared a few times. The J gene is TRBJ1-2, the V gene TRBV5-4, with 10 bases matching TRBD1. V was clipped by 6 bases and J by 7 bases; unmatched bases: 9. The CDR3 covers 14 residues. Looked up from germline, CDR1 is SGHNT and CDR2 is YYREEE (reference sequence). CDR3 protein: CASTFDRGQAGYTF. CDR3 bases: TGTGCCAGCACCTTTGACAGGGGGCAGGCTGGCTACACCTTC.

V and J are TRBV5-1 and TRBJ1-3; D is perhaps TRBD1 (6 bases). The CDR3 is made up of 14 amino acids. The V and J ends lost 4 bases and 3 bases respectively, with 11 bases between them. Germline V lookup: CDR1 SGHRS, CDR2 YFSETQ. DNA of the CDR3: TGCGCCAGCAGCCCGGGACAAGATGGAAACACCATATATTTT. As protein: CASSPGQDGNTIYF. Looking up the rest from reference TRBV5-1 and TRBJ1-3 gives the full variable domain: KAGVTQTPRYLIKTRGQQVTLSCSPISGHRSVSWYQQTPGQGLQFLFEYFSETQRNKGNFPGRFSGRQFSNSRSEMNVSTLELGDSALYLCASSPGQDGNTIYFGEGSWLTVV.

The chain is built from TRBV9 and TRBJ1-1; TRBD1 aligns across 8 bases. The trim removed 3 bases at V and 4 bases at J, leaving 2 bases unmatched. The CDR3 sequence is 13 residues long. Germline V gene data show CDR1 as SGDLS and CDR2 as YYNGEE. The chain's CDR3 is CASSETGGTEAFF. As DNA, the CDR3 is TGTGCCAGCAGCGAAACAGGGGGCACTGAAGCTTTCTTT.

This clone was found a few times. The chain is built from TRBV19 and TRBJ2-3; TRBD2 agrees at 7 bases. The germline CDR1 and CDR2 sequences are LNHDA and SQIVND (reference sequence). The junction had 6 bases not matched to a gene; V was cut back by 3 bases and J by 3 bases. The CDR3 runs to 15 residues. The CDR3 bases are TGTGCCAGTAGTATGCTCCTAGCGGTAACAGATACGCAGTATTTT. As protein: CASSMLLAVTDTQYF.

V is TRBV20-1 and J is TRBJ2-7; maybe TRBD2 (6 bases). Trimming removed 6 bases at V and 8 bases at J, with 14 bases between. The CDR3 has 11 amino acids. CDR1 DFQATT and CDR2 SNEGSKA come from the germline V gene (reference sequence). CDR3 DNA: TGCAGTGCGCCGCTAGCGTATCAGCAGTACTTC. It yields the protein CSAPLAYQQYF.

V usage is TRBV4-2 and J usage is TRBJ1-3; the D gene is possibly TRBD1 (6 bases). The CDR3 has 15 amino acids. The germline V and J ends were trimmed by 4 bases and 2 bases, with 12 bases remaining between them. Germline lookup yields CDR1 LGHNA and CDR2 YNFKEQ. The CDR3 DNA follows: TGTGCCAGCAGCCGCGAACAGGGCCCTGGAAACACCATATATTTT. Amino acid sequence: CASSREQGPGNTIYF.

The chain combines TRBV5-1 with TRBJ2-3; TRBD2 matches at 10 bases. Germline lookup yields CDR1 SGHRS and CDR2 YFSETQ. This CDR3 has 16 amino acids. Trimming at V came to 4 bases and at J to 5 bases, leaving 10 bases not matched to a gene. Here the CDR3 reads CASSRTLAGFEDTQYF. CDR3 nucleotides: TGCGCCAGCAGCAGAACACTAGCGGGATTCGAAGATACGCAGTATTTT.

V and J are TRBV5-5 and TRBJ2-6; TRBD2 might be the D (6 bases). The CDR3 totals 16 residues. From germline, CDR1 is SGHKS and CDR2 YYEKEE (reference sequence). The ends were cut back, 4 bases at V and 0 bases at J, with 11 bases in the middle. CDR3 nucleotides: TGTGCCAGCAGCGAGGGACTTTTCTCTGGGGCCAACGTCCTGACTTTC. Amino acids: CASSEGLFSGANVLTF.